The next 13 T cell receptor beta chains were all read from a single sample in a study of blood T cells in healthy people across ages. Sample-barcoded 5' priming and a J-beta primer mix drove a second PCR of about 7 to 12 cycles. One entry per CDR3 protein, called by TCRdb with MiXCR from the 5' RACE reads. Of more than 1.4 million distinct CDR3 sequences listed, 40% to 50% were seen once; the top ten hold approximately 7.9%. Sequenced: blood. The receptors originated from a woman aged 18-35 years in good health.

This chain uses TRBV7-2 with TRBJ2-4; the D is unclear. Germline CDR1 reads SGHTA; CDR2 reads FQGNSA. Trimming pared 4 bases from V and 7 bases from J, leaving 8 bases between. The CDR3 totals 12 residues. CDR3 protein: CASSWTSNIQYF. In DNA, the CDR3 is TGTGCCAGCAGCTGGACCTCGAACATTCAGTACTTC. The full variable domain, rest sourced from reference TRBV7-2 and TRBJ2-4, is GAGVSQSPSNKVTEKGKDVELRCDPISGHTALYWYRQSLGQGLEFLIYFQGNSAPDKSGLPSDRFSAERTGGSVSTLTIQRTQQEDSAVYLCASSWTSNIQYFGAGTRLSVL.

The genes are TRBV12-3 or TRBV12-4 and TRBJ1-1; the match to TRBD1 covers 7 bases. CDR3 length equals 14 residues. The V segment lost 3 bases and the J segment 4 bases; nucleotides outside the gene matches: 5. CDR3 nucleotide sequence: TGTGCCAGCAGTTTGAACAGGGGCCGCACTGAAGCTTTCTTT. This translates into CASSLNRGRTEAFF.

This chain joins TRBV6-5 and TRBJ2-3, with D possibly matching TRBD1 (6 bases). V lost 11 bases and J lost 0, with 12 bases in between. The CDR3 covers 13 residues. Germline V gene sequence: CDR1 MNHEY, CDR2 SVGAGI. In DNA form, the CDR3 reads TGTGCCGCCGGGACAACTAGCACAGATACGCAGTATTTT. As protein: CAAGTTSTDTQYF.

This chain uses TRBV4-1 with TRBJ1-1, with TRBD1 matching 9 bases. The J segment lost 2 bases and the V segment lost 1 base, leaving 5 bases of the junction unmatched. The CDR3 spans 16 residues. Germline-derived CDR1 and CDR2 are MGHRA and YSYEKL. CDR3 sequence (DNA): TGCGCCAGCAGCCAAGGCCGGGACAGGGTTAACACTGAAGCTTTCTTT. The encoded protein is CASSQGRDRVNTEAFF.

The CDR3 spells CSASSVAADGGEQFF. For the CDR3, the DNA is TGCAGTGCTAGTAGTGTAGCGGCGGACGGGGGTGAGCAGTTCTTC. The chain uses TRBV20-1 and TRBJ2-1; tentatively, D is TRBD2 (6 bases). The germline CDR1 and CDR2 sequences are DFQATT and SNEGSKA (reference sequence). The V gene lost 3 bases and the J gene lost 9 bases, with 21 bases spanning the gap. The CDR3 has 15 residues.

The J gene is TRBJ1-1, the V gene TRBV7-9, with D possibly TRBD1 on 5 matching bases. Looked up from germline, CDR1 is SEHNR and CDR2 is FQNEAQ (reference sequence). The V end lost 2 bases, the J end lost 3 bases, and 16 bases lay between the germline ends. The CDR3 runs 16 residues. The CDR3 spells CASSLRNGGKDTEAFF. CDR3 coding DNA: TGTGCCAGCAGCTTAAGGAATGGGGGGAAGGACACTGAAGCTTTCTTT. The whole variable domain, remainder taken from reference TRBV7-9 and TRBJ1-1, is DTGVSQNPRHKITKRGQNVTFRCDPISEHNRLYWYRQTLGQGPEFLTYFQNEAQLEKSRLLSDRFSAERPKGSFSTLEIQRTEQGDSAMYLCASSLRNGGKDTEAFFGQGTRLTVV.

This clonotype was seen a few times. The CDR3 sequence: CASSKLENTEAFF. As DNA, the CDR3 is TGTGCCAGCAGCAAGCTCGAGAACACTGAAGCTTTCTTT. J is TRBJ1-1 and V is TRBV3-1, with D unresolved. V gave up 5 bases and J gave up 1 base, with 8 bases separating them. The length of the CDR3 is 13 residues. Germline CDR1 and CDR2: LGHDT and YNNKEL (reference sequence). The complete variable domain, with remaining parts taken from reference TRBV3-1 and TRBJ1-1, reads DTAVSQTPKYLVTQMGNDKSIKCEQNLGHDTMYWYKQDSKKFLKIMFSYNNKELIINETVPNRFSPKSPDKAHLNLHINSLELGDSAVYFCASSKLENTEAFFGQGTRLTVV.

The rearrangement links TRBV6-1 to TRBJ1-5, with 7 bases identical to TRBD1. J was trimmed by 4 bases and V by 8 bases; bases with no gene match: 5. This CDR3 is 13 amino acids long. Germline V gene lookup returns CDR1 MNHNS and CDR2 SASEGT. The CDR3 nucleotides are TGTGCCAGCCATACAGGGGTTAATCAGCCCCAGCATTTT. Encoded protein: CASHTGVNQPQHF.

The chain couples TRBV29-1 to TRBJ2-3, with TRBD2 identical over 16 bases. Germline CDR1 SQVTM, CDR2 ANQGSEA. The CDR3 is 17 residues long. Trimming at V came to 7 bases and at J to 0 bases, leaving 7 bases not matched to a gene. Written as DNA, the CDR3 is TGCAGCGCCGACCTGGGACTAGCGGGGGGGAGCACAGATACGCAGTATTTT. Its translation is CSADLGLAGGSTDTQYF.

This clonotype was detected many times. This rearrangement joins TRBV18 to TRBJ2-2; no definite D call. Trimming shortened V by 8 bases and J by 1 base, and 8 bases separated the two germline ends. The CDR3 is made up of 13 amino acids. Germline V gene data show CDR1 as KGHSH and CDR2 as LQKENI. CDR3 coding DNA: TGTGCCAGCAGCCCCCAGAACACCGGGGAGCTGTTTTTT. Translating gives CASSPQNTGELFF.

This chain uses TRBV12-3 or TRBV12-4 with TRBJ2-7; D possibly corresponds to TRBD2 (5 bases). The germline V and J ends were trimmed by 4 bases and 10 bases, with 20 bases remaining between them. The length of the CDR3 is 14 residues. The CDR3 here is CASSYRSSMEIQYF. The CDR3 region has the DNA TGTGCCAGCAGTTATAGGTCTAGCATGGAGATCCAGTACTTC.

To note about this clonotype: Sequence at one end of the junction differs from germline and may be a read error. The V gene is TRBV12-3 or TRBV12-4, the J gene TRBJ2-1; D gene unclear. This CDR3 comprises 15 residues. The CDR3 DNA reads TGTGCCAACAGTTTATCGGAACAACCCTACAATGGGCAGTTCTTC. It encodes CANSLSEQPYNGQFF.

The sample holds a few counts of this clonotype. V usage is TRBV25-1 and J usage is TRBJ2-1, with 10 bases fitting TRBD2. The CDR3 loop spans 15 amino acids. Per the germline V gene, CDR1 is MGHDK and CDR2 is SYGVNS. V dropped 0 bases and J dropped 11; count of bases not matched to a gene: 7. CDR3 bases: TGTGCCAGCAGTGAATATGGGACTAGCGAGGGGAAGCAGTTCTTC. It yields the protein CASSEYGTSEGKQFF.